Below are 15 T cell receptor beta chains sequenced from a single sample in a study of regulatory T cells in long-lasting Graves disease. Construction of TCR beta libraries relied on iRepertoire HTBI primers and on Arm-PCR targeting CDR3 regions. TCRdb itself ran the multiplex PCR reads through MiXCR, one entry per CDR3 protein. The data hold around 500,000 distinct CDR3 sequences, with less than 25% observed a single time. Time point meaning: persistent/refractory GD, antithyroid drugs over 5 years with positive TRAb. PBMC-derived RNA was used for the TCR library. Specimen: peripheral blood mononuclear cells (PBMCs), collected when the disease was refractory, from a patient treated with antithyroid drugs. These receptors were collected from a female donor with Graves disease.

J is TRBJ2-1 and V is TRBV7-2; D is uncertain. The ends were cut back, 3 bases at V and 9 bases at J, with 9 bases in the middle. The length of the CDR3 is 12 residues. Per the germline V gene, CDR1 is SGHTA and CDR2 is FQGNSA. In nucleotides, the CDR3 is TGTGCCAGCAGCTTTAGCCGGGTTGAGCAGTTCTTC. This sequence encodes CASSFSRVEQFF.

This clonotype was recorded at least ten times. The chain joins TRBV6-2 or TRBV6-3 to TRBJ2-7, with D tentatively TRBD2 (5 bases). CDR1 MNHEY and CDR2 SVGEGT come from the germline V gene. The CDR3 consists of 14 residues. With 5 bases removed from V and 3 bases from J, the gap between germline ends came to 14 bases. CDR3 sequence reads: CASSNGLGSYEQYF. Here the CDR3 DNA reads TGTGCCAGCAGTAACGGACTCGGCAGCTACGAGCAGTACTTC.

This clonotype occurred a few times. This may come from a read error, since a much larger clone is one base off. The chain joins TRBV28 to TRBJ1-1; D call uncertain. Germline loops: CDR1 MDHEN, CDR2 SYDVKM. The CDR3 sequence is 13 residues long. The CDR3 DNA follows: TGTGCCAGCAGCCCTGATATGCAGTCTGAAGCTCTCTTT. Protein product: CASSPDMQSEALF.

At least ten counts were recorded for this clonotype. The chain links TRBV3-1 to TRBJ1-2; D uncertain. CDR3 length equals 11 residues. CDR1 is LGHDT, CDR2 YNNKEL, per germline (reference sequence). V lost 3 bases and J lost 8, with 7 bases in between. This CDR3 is CASSHETGYTF. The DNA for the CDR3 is TGTGCCAGCAGCCATGAGACGGGCTACACCTTC.

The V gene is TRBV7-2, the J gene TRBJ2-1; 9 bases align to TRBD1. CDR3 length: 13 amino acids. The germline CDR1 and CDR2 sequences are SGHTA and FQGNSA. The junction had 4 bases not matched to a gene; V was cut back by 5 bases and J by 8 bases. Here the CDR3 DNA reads TGTGCCAGCAGCGCGGGACAGGGCTATGAGCAGTTCTTC. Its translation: CASSAGQGYEQFF.

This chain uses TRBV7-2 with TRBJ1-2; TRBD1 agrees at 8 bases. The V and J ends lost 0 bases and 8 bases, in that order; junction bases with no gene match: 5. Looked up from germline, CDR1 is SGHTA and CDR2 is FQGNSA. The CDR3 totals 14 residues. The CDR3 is CASSLAGQGLGYTF. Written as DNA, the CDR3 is TGTGCCAGCAGCTTAGCAGGACAGGGTCTGGGCTACACCTTC.

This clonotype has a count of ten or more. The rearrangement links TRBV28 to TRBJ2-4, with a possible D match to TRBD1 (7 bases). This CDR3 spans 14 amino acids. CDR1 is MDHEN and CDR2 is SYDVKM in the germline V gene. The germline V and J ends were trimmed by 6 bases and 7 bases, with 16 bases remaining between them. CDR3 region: CASSHGGGGNIQYF. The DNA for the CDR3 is TGTGCCAGCAGCCATGGAGGGGGCGGGAACATTCAGTACTTC.

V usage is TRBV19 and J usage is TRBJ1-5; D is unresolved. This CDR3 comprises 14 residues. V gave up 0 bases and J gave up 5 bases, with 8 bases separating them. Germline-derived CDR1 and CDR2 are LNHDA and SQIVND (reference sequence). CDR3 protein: CASSIDLGYQPQHF. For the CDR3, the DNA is TGTGCCAGTAGTATAGATTTGGGCTATCAGCCCCAGCATTTT.

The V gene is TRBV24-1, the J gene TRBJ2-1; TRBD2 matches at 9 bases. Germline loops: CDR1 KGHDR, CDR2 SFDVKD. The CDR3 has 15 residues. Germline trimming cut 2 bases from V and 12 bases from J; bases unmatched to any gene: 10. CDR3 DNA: TGTGCCACCAGTGATTGGACTACGGCGGGAGGGACGCAGTTCTTC. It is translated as CATSDWTTAGGTQFF.

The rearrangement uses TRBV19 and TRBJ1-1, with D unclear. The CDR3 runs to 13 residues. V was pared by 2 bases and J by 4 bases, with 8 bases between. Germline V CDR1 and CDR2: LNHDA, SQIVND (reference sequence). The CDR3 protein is CASSIYEGTEAFF. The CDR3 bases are TGTGCCAGTAGTATATACGAGGGCACTGAAGCTTTCTTT. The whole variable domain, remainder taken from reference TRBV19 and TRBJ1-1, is DGGITQSPKYLFRKEGQNVTLSCEQNLNHDAMYWYRQDPGQGLRLIYYSQIVNDFQKGDIAEGYSVSREKKESFPLTVTSAQKNPTAFYLCASSIYEGTEAFFGQGTRLTVV.

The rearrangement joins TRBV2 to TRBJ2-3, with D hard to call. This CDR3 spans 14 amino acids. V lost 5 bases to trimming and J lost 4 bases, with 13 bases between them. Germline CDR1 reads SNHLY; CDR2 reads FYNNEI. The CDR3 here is CASSSPIRADTQYF. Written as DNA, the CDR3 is TGTGCCAGCAGTTCCCCAATCCGGGCAGATACGCAGTATTTT.

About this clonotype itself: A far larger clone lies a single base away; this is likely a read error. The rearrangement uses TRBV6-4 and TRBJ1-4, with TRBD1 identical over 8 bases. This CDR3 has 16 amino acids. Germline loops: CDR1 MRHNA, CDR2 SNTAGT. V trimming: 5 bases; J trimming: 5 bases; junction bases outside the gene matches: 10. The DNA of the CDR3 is TGTGCCAGCAGTTCGGCAGGGGGCGCGGCGAATGAAAAACTGTTTTTT. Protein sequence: CASSSAGGAANEKLFF.

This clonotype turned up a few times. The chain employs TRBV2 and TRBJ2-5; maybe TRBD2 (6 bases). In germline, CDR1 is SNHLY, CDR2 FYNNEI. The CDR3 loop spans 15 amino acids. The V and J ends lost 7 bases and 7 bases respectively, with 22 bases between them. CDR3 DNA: TGTGCCAGCACTGCCAGCGGGTGGGCTGGTGGGACCCAGTACTTC. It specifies CASTASGWAGGTQYF.

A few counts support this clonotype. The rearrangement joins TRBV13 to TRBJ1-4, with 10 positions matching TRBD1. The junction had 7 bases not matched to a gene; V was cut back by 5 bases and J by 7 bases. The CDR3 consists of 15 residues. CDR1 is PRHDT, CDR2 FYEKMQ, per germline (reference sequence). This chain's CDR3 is CASSEDRGPIEKLFF. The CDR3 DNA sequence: TGTGCCAGCAGCGAAGACAGGGGGCCCATTGAAAAACTGTTTTTT.

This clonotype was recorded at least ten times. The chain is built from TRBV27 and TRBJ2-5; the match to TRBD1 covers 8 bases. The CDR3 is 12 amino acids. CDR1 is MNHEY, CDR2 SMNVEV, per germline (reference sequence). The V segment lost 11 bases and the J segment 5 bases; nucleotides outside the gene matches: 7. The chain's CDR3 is CASQGAGETQYF. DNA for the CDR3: TGTGCCTCCCAGGGGGCAGGGGAGACCCAGTACTTC.